These 32 T cell receptor beta chains originate from one sample sequenced in a study of blood T cells in healthy people across ages. Alongside a J-beta primer mix, a sample-barcoded 5' primer served in a second PCR lasting about 6 to 11 cycles. TCRdb itself ran the 5' RACE reads through MiXCR, one entry per CDR3 protein. The table lists 1.5 million or so distinct CDR3 sequences, approximately 42% of them singletons. Specimen: blood. These receptors all stem from a woman between 18 and 29 years old in good health.

The table lists this clonotype with a few counts. This sequence joins TRBV12-3 or TRBV12-4 and TRBJ2-1; weak D call: TRBD2 (6 bases). CDR3 length equals 15 residues. Trimming left V 5 bases short and J 3 bases short, with 14 bases between. DNA for the CDR3: TGTGCCAGCAGTCCATTGGGGGGTCTCTACAATGAGCAGTTCTTC. Translating gives CASSPLGGLYNEQFF.

V gene TRBV5-1 combines with J gene TRBJ2-5, with D hard to call. The CDR3 extends over 14 amino acids. Trimming pared 4 bases from V and 5 bases from J, leaving 15 bases between. The germline CDR1 and CDR2 sequences are SGHRS and YFSETQ. The DNA of the CDR3 is TGCGCCAGCAGCGTGATTTCGGGCCAGGAGACCCAGTACTTC. Translating it yields CASSVISGQETQYF.

This clonotype was detected a few times. The chain combines TRBV5-1 with TRBJ2-7, with 9 bases lining up with TRBD2. In germline, CDR1 is SGHRS, CDR2 YFSETQ. V gave up 0 bases and J gave up 3 bases; unmatched junction bases: 1. The CDR3 consists of 14 residues. CDR3 coding DNA: TGCGCCAGCAGCTTGGCGACTAGCGGCTACGAGCAGTACTTC. As protein: CASSLATSGYEQYF.

In the case of this clonotype: A much larger clone differs from this one at a single base, so this may be a read error. V gene TRBV12-3 or TRBV12-4 combines with J gene TRBJ2-1, with TRBD1 identical over 7 bases. Germline trimming cut 2 bases from V and 6 bases from J; bases unmatched to any gene: 4. CDR3 size: 14 residues. The CDR3 reads CASSLRTGANEQFF. CDR3 DNA sequence: TGTGCCAGCAGTTTAAGGACAGGTGCCAATGAGCAGTTCTTC.

This chain joins TRBV7-2 and TRBJ1-1; D is unclear. The V and J ends lost 5 bases and 4 bases respectively, with 14 bases between them. Germline V lookup: CDR1 SGHTA, CDR2 FQGNSA. The CDR3 runs 14 residues. CDR3 sequence: CASSPLLRVTEAFF. The DNA of the CDR3 is TGTGCCAGCAGCCCCCTGCTGCGGGTCACTGAAGCTTTCTTT.

This clonotype was seen at least ten times. The rearrangement joins TRBV2 to TRBJ1-5; D is ambiguous. V gave up 2 bases and J gave up 6 bases, with 11 bases separating them. Germline V lookup: CDR1 SNHLY, CDR2 FYNNEI. The CDR3 consists of 14 residues. In nucleotides, the CDR3 is TGTGCCAGCAGTGAATTCGGCAGTGTTCAGCCCCAGCATTTT. It specifies CASSEFGSVQPQHF. The whole variable domain, filled in from reference TRBV2 and TRBJ1-5, reads EPEVTQTPSHQVTQMGQEVILRCVPISNHLYFYWYRQILGQKVEFLVSFYNNEISEKSEIFDDQFSVERPDGSNFTLKIRSTKLEDSAMYFCASSEFGSVQPQHFGDGTRLSIL.

The chain employs TRBV6-2 or TRBV6-3 and TRBJ2-1; 14 nucleotides line up with TRBD2. This CDR3 region has 16 residues. V lost 2 bases, J lost 5 bases, and 2 bases stayed unmatched. In germline, CDR1 is MNHEY, CDR2 SVGEGT. The CDR3 loop reads CASSYGLAGGHNEQFF. Written as DNA, the CDR3 is TGTGCCAGCAGTTACGGACTAGCGGGAGGTCACAATGAGCAGTTCTTC.

The gene calls are TRBV20-1 and TRBJ2-5; D might be TRBD1 (5 bases). Gene TRBJ2-7 matches the end of the DNA better, so the J call may be wrong. This CDR3 has 17 amino acids. Germline assignment: CDR1 DFQATT and CDR2 SNEGSKA (reference sequence). CDR3 nucleotide sequence: TGCAGTGCCCCACAGCCCCCAGGGCACCTCCTTACCTACGAGCAGTACTTC. Protein: CSAPQPPGHLLTYEQYF.

The table lists this clonotype with a few counts. The CDR3 DNA reads as TGCAGCGTTGCGGGTCCCTTCGGCACCGGGGAGCTGTTTTTT. It is translated as CSVAGPFGTGELFF. This chain connects TRBV29-1 to TRBJ2-2; D is undetermined. Trimming took 4 bases from V and 4 from J, leaving 13 bases between them. The germline V gene encodes CDR1 SQVTM and CDR2 ANQGSEA. The CDR3 is made up of 14 amino acids.

This chain joins TRBV5-1 and TRBJ2-3; possibly TRBD2 for D (5 bases). CDR3 length: 15 residues. Germline CDR1 is SGHRS and CDR2 is YFSETQ. V dropped 1 base and J dropped 6 bases, with 15 bases sitting between them. CDR3 in DNA: TGCGCCAGCAGCTTGTCACTGGCACTAGGGGATACGCAGTATTTT. As protein: CASSLSLALGDTQYF.

With respect to this clonotype: This may be a read error: a much more frequent sequence differs by one nucleotide. The chain uses TRBV20-1 and TRBJ2-7; maybe TRBD1 (6 bases). The V end lost 8 bases, the J end lost 2 bases, and 25 bases lay between the germline ends. CDR1 is DFQATT, CDR2 SNEGSKA, per germline (reference sequence). CDR3 length equals 16 residues. Here the CDR3 reads CSTSAGQFSEAYEQYF. DNA for the CDR3: TGCAGTACTTCAGCCGGACAGTTCTCCGAGGCCTACGAGCAGTACTTC.

This chain joins TRBV12-3 or TRBV12-4 and TRBJ2-5, with D hard to call. The CDR3 extends over 14 amino acids. V dropped 1 base and J dropped 1 base, with 7 bases sitting between them. The CDR3 sequence is CASSLDSIQETQYF. The CDR3 DNA sequence: TGTGCCAGCAGTTTAGACTCGATCCAAGAGACCCAGTACTTC.

The gene calls are TRBV20-1 and TRBJ2-1, with 10 nucleotides matching TRBD2. CDR1 is DFQATT, CDR2 SNEGSKA, per germline (reference sequence). After removal of 1 base from V and 6 bases from J, the junction contained 9 bases not matched to a gene. CDR3 length: 16 amino acids. The CDR3 is CSARGTGTSVTNEQFF. CDR3 in DNA: TGCAGTGCTAGAGGTACCGGGACTAGCGTTACCAATGAGCAGTTCTTC.

The V gene is TRBV6-2 or TRBV6-3, the J gene TRBJ2-1; a weak D match, TRBD2 (6 bases). Trimming stripped 6 bases from V and 12 bases from J, with 27 bases between. This CDR3 has 16 amino acids. The germline V gene has CDR1 MNHEY and CDR2 SVGEGT. In DNA form, the CDR3 reads TGTGCCAGCAGCGACAGACTAGAAGGGTACAATGAGCGGCAGTTCTTC. Translation: CASSDRLEGYNERQFF.

The chain has TRBV20-1 and TRBJ2-1, with D unclear. The length of the CDR3 is 13 residues. The V gene lost 3 bases and the J gene lost 13 bases, with 19 bases spanning the gap. Germline CDR1 DFQATT, CDR2 SNEGSKA (reference sequence). CDR3 in DNA: TGCAGTGCTAGGTGGTCTACTGAAGAGACCCAGTTCTTC. The encoded protein is CSARWSTEETQFF.

This chain connects TRBV6-6 to TRBJ1-5, with no clear D. This CDR3 spans 16 amino acids. Germline V gene lookup returns CDR1 MNHNY and CDR2 SVGAGI (reference sequence). Trimming removed 0 bases at V and 0 bases at J, with 9 bases between. CDR3 nucleotide sequence: TGTGCCAGCAGTTACTCGAGAGGGTCTAGCAATCAGCCCCAGCATTTT. Translated: CASSYSRGSSNQPQHF.

This clonotype showed up just a few times. The genes are TRBV2 and TRBJ2-5; no reliable D call. This CDR3 has 11 residues. CDR1 and CDR2 from the germline V gene are SNHLY and FYNNEI. V lost 6 bases and J 11 bases, leaving 13 bases between the germline ends. The CDR3 region has the DNA TGTGCCAGCAGGGTCGGTCCCTCACAGTACTTC. Its translation is CASRVGPSQYF. Based on the CDR3 plus reference TRBV2 and TRBJ2-5, the full variable domain is EPEVTQTPSHQVTQMGQEVILRCVPISNHLYFYWYRQILGQKVEFLVSFYNNEISEKSEIFDDQFSVERPDGSNFTLKIRSTKLEDSAMYFCASRVGPSQYFGPGTRLLVL.

The V and J genes are TRBV20-1 and TRBJ2-2; D remains ambiguous. Germline V gene sequence: CDR1 DFQATT, CDR2 SNEGSKA (reference sequence). The length of the CDR3 is 12 residues. Between the trimmed V and J ends, which lost 4 bases and 2 bases, there was a span of 5 bases. The CDR3 nucleotides are TGCAGTGCTAAACCCAACACCGGGGAGCTGTTTTTT. This codes for CSAKPNTGELFF.

This chain joins TRBV12-3 or TRBV12-4 and TRBJ2-5; 12 nucleotides agree with TRBD2. The CDR3 length is 18 residues. Germline trimming cut 4 bases from V and 4 bases from J; bases unmatched to any gene: 13. CDR3 sequence reads: CASSSIRLAGVAVETQYF. CDR3 nucleotide sequence: TGTGCCAGCAGTTCCATACGACTAGCGGGAGTGGCTGTAGAGACCCAGTACTTC.

The rearrangement joins TRBV7-2 to TRBJ2-6, with unresolved D. Per germline, CDR1 SGHTA and CDR2 FQGNSA. Between the trimmed V and J ends, which lost 2 bases and 2 bases, there was a span of 10 bases. This CDR3 has 16 residues. The CDR3 here is CASSLFMVAGANVLTF. The CDR3 DNA sequence: TGTGCCAGCAGCTTATTTATGGTAGCTGGGGCCAACGTCCTGACTTTC.

This chain uses TRBV27 with TRBJ2-1, with 9 bases fitting TRBD1. Germline CDR1 reads MNHEY; CDR2 reads SMNVEV (reference sequence). This CDR3 comprises 16 residues. The ends lost 6 bases at V and 0 bases at J; junction bases unmatched: 6. In nucleotides, the CDR3 is TGTGCCAGCAGCCGGACAGGGGCCAGCTCCTACAATGAGCAGTTCTTC. This sequence encodes CASSRTGASSYNEQFF.

V is TRBV29-1 and J is TRBJ2-7, with D perhaps matching TRBD1 (5 bases). The J call may be mistaken, given a closer DNA end match to TRBJ2-5. CDR1 is SQVTM and CDR2 is ANQGSEA in the germline V gene. The CDR3 has 13 residues. This chain's CDR3 is CSVEPRLRGTQYF. DNA of the CDR3: TGCAGCGTTGAGCCACGCCTAAGGGGGACCCAGTACTTC.

This clonotype was detected many times. The chain recombines TRBV7-6 with TRBJ2-1; D may be TRBD1 (6 bases). Germline CDR1 reads SGHVS; CDR2 reads FNYEAQ. The V and J ends lost 5 bases and 4 bases respectively, with 12 bases between them. CDR3 length: 14 residues. The CDR3 loop reads CASSVRDTYNEQFF. CDR3 nucleotide sequence: TGTGCCAGCAGCGTCCGGGACACTTACAATGAGCAGTTCTTC.

The chain combines TRBV3-1 with TRBJ2-1; D is ambiguous. The germline V gene encodes CDR1 LGHDT and CDR2 YNNKEL (reference sequence). Trimming left V 6 bases short and J 4 bases short, with 13 bases between. This CDR3 has 14 residues. The CDR3 spells CASSLRGRYNEQFF. CDR3 coding DNA: TGTGCCAGCAGTCTCCGAGGACGGTACAATGAGCAGTTCTTC.

The chain joins TRBV7-3 to TRBJ1-6; D gene ambiguous. With 4 bases removed from V and 7 bases from J, the gap between germline ends came to 8 bases. The CDR3 contains 13 residues. Germline CDR1 is SGHTA and CDR2 is FQGTGA. Here the CDR3 DNA reads TGTGCCAGCAGCTGGCGGAGGAATTCACCCCTCCACTTT. It yields the protein CASSWRRNSPLHF.

The rearrangement joins TRBV28 to TRBJ2-1; the D gene is possibly TRBD1 (5 bases). With 5 bases removed from V and 10 bases from J, the gap between germline ends came to 9 bases. The CDR3 is made up of 11 amino acids. In germline, CDR1 is MDHEN, CDR2 SYDVKM. The CDR3 sequence: CASSTGREQFF. The CDR3 DNA follows: TGTGCCAGCAGTACAGGTCGGGAGCAGTTCTTC.

V usage is TRBV29-1 and J usage is TRBJ1-2; unclear D gene. Trimming removed 1 base at V and 3 bases at J, with 15 bases between. The CDR3 extends over 15 amino acids. CDR1 is SQVTM and CDR2 is ANQGSEA in the germline V gene. CDR3 sequence reads: CSVEGGRVSDYGYTF. The CDR3 nucleotides are TGCAGCGTTGAAGGAGGGAGGGTTTCTGACTATGGCTACACCTTC.

The chain combines TRBV7-2 with TRBJ2-1; 12 bases are shared with TRBD2. V lost 4 bases to trimming and J lost 10 bases; unmatched junction nucleotides: 14. The CDR3 consists of 17 residues. Looked up from germline, CDR1 is SGHTA and CDR2 is FQGNSA. The DNA for the CDR3 is TGTGCCAGCAGCTCATACCTGGGGGGACTAGCGGGTTACGAGCAGTTCTTC. It translates to CASSSYLGGLAGYEQFF.

J is TRBJ1-5 and V is TRBV7-2, with a weak D call TRBD1 (5 bases). Germline-derived CDR1 and CDR2 are SGHTA and FQGNSA. The V gene lost 3 bases and the J gene lost 4 bases, with 10 bases spanning the gap. The CDR3 is 14 amino acids. The CDR3 DNA sequence: TGTGCCAGCAGCTTGATCCAGGGTAATCAGCCCCAGCATTTT. Residues: CASSLIQGNQPQHF.

This clonotype occurred a few times. This chain uses TRBV7-6 with TRBJ2-7; 10 bases are shared with TRBD2. The length of the CDR3 is 16 residues. Trimming took 4 bases from V and 4 from J; bases not matched to a gene: 10. Germline CDR1 is SGHVS and CDR2 is FNYEAQ. CDR3: CASSSRVGLAVYEQYF. The CDR3 DNA reads TGTGCCAGCAGCTCTAGGGTAGGACTAGCGGTATACGAGCAGTACTTC.

This clonotype was seen only once. CDR3 sequence (DNA): TGTGCCAGCAGCAGCCGGACAGGCGATTCCTACAATGAGCAGTACTTC. Translated, it gives CASSSRTGDSYNEQYF. The J gene is TRBJ2-1, the V gene TRBV21-1; no DNA check was done on the table's D call, TRBD1. The end of the DNA fits TRBJ2-7 better, so the J call may be wrong. TRBV21-1 is listed as a pseudogene. This CDR3 spans 16 amino acids.

V usage is TRBV4-1 and J usage is TRBJ2-1; D is ambiguous. The V end was cut by 4 bases, the J end by 8 bases, with 12 bases between. Germline V gives CDR1 MGHRA, CDR2 YSYEKL. The CDR3 length is 13 residues. The CDR3 here is CASSRLLVDEQFF. In DNA form, the CDR3 reads TGCGCCAGCAGCCGCTTGTTAGTGGATGAGCAGTTCTTC.